This TCR beta chain came from a study of shared clonotypes between healthy human individuals. Background on the study: Per-donor plates numbered three CD4 naive, three CD4 memory, two CD8 naive and one CD8 memory.

Assay used: immunoSEQ multiplex PCR; TCRdb lists only in-frame clones, some missing. Counted here are about 1.5 million clones, 95% to 99% occurring once; the ten biggest clones make up less than 0.55%. The V gene lost 5 bases and the J gene lost 2 bases, with 13 bases spanning the gap. The CDR3 spans 14 residues. In germline, CDR1 is SGHVS, CDR2 FNYEAQ. CD4+ cell separation produced CD45RA+ naive and CD45RA-negative memory subsets. Comment on this clone: Its antigen is unknown.

Findings and limits, study-wide: What limited the represented genetic and exposure-history diversity was the small number of donors. Some clonotypes were shared by all four sorted-subset donors, while others were not shared. The non-shared ones had lower generation probabilities than the shared ones.

The receptor was derived from a man aged 25 to 40 in good health. The rearrangement links TRBV7-6 to TRBJ2-7; D is possibly TRBD1 or TRBD2 (7 bases each). Sequenced sample: naive CD4+ T cells sorted from blood. Subset noted: CD45RA+ positively selected. CDR3 DNA sequence: TGTGCCAGCAGCAGACAGGGAGGGCCCTACGAGCAGTACTTC. This sequence encodes CASSRQGGPYEQYF.